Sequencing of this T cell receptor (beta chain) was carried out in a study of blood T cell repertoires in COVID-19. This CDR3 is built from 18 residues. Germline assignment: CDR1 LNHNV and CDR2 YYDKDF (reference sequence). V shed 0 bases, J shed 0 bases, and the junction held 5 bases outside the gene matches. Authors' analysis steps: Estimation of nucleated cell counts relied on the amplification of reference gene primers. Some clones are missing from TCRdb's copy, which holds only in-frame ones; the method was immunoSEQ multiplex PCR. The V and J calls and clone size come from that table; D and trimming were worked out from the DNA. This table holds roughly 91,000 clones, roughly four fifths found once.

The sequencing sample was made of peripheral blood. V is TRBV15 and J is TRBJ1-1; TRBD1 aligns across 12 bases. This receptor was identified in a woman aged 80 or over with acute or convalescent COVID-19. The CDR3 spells CATSREGGQGALNTEAFF. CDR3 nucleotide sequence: TGTGCCACCAGCAGAGAGGGGGGACAGGGGGCCTTGAACACTGAAGCTTTCTTT. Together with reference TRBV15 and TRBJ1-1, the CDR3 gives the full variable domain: DAMVIQNPRYQVTQFGKPVTLSCSQTLNHNVMYWYQQKSSQAPKLLFHYYDKDFNNEADTPDNFQSRRPNTSFCFLDIRSPGLGDTAMYLCATSREGGQGALNTEAFFGQGTRLTVV.